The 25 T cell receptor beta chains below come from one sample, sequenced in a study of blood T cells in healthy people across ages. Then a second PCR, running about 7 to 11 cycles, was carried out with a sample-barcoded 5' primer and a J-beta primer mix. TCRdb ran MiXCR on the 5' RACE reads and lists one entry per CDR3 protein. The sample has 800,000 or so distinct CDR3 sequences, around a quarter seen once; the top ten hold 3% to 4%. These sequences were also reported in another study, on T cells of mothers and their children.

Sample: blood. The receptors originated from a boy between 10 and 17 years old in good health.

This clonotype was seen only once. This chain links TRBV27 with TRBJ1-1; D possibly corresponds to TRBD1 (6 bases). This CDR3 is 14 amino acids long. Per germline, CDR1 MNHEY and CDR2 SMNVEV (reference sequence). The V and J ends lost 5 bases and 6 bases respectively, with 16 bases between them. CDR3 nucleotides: TGTGCCAGCAGTATCACAGGGTTTAGCGCTGAAGCTTTCTTT. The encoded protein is CASSITGFSAEAFF.

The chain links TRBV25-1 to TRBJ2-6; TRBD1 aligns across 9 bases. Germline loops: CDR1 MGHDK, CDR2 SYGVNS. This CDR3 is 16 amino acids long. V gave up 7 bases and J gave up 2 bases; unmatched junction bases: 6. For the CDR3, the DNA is TGTGCCAGCATCGGACAGGGGTCCCCTGGGGCCAACGTCCTGACTTTC. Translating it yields CASIGQGSPGANVLTF.

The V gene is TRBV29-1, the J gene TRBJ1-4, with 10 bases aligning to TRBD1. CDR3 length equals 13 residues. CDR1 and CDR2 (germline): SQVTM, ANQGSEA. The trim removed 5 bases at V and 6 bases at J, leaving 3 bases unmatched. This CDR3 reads CSVWDRGDEKLFF. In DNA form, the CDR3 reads TGCAGCGTTTGGGACAGGGGAGATGAAAAACTGTTTTTT. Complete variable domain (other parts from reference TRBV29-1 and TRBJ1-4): SAVISQKPSRDICQRGTSLTIQCQVDSQVTMMFWYRQQPGQSLTLIATANQGSEATYESGFVIDKFPISRPNLTFSTLTVSNMSPEDSSIYLCSVWDRGDEKLFFGSGTQLSVL.

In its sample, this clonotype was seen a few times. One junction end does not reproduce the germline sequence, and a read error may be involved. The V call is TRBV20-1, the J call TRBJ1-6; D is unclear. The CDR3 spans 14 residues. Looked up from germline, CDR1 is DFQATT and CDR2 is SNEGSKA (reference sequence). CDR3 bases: TGCGGTGCTAGGTCGGGTTTACGGAATTCACCCCTCCACTTT. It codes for CGARSGLRNSPLHF.

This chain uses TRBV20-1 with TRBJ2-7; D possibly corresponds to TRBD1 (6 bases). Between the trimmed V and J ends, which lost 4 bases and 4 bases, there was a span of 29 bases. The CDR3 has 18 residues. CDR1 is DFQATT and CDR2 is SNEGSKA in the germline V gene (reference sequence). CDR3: CSAIGGWLLGRKMYEQYF. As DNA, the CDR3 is TGCAGTGCTATAGGGGGTTGGTTATTGGGGCGGAAAATGTACGAGCAGTACTTC.

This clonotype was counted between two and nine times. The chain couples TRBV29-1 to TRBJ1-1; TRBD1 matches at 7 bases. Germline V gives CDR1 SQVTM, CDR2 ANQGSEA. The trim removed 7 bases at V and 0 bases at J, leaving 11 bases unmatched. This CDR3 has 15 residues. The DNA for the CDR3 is TGCAGCGCTGACAAACAGGGGACTCTGAACACTGAAGCTTTCTTT. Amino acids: CSADKQGTLNTEAFF.

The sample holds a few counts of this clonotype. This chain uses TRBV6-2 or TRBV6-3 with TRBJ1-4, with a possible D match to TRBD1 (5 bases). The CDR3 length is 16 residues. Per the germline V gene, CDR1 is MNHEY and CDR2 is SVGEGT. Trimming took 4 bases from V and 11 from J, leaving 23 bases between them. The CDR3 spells CASSSRGRQLSEKLFF. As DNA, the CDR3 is TGTGCCAGCAGTTCCCGGGGCAGGCAACTATCTGAGAAACTGTTTTTT.

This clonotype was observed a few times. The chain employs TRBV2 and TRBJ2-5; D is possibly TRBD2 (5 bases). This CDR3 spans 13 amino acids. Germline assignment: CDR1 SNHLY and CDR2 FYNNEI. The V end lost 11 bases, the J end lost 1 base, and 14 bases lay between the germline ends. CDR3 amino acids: CAGGTAFQETQYF. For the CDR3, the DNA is TGTGCCGGAGGAACAGCTTTCCAAGAGACCCAGTACTTC.

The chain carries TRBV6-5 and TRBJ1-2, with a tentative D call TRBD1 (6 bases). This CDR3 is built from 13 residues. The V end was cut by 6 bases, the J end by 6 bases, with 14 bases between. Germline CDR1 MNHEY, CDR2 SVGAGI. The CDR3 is CASSLGTGHGYTF. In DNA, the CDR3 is TGTGCCAGCAGCCTCGGAACAGGGCATGGCTACACCTTC.

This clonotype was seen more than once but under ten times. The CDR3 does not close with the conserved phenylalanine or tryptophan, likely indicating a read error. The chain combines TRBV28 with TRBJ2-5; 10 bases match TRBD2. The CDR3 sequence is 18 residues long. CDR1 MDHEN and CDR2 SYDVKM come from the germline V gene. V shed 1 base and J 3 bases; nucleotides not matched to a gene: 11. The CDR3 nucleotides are TGTGCCAGCAGTTTATCCGAGAAACTAGCGGGGATTGAAGAGACCCAGTACCTC. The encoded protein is CASSLSEKLAGIEETQYL.

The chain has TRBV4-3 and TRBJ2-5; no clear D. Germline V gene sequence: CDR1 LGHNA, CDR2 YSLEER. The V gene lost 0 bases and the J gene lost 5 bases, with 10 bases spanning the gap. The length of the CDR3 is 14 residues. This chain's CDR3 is CASSQDPNSETQYF. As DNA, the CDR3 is TGCGCCAGCAGCCAAGACCCGAACTCGGAGACCCAGTACTTC.

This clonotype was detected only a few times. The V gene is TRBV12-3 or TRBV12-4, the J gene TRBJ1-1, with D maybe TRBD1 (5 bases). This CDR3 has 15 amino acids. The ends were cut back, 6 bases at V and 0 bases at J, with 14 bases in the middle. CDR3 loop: CASSPDKPMNTEAFF. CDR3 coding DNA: TGTGCCAGCAGCCCGGACAAGCCCATGAACACTGAAGCTTTCTTT.

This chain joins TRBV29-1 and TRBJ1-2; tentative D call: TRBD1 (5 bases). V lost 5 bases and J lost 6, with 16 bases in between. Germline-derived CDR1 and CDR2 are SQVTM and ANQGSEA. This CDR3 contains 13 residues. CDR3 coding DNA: TGCAGCGTTTGGACTTCCCAGGGACATGGCTACACCTTC. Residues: CSVWTSQGHGYTF.

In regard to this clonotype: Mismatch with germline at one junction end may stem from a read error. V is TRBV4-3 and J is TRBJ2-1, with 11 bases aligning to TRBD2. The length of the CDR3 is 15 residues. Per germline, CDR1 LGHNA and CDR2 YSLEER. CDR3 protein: CPSSQGTSGYNEQFF. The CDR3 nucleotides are TGCCCCAGCAGCCAGGGGACTAGCGGCTACAATGAGCAGTTCTTC.

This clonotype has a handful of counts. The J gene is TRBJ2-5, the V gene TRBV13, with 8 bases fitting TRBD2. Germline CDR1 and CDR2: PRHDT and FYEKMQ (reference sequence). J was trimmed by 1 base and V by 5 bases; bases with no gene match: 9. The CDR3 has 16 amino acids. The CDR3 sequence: CASSPPAGVSQETQYF. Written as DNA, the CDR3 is TGTGCCAGCAGCCCCCCAGCGGGAGTCAGCCAAGAGACCCAGTACTTC.

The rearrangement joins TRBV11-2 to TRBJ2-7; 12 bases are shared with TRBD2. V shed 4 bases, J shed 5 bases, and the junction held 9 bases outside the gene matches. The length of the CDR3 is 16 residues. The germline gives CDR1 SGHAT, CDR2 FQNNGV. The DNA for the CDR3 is TGTGCCAGCAGCTCCAGACTAGCGGGAGATGTGGACGAGCAGTACTTC. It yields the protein CASSSRLAGDVDEQYF.

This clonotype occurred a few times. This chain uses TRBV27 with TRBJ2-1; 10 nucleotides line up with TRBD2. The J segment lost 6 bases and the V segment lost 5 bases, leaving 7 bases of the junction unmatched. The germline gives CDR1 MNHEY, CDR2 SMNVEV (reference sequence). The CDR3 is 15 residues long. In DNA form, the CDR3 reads TGTGCCAGCAGTGAGCGGGGGGGCGGAAGCAATGAGCAGTTCTTC. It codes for CASSERGGGSNEQFF.

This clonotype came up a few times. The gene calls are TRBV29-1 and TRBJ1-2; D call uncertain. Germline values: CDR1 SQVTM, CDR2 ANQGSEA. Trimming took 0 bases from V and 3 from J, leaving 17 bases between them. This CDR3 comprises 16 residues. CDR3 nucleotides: TGCAGCGTTGAAGATGCCACCCAGCGCGTTGACTATGGCTACACCTTC. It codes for CSVEDATQRVDYGYTF.

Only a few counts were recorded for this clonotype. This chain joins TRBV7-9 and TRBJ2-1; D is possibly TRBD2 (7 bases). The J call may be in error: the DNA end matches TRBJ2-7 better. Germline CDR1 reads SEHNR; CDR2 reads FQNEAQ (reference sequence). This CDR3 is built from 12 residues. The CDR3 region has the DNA TGTGCCAGCAGCCGGGGGGCGGACGAGCAGTACTTC. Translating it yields CASSRGADEQYF.

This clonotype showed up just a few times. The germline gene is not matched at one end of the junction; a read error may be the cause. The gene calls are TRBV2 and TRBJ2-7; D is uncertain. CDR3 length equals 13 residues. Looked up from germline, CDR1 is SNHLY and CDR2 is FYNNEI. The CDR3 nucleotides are TGTGCCGGCAGTGATTCGGGTTACTACGAGCAGTACTTC. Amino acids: CAGSDSGYYEQYF.

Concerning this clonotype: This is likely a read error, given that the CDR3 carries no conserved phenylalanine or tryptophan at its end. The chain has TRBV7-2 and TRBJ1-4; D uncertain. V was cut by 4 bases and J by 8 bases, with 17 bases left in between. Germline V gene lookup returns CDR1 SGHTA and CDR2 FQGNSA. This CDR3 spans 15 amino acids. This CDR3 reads CASSWVTMGAEKLFL. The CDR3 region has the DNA TGTGCCAGCAGCTGGGTGACGATGGGAGCGGAAAAACTGTTTCTT.

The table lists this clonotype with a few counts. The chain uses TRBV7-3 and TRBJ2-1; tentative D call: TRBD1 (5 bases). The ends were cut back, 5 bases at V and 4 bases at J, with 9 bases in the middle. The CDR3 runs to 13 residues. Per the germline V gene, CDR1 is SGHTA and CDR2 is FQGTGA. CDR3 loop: CASSAQAYNEQFF. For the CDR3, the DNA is TGTGCCAGCAGCGCACAGGCTTACAATGAGCAGTTCTTC.

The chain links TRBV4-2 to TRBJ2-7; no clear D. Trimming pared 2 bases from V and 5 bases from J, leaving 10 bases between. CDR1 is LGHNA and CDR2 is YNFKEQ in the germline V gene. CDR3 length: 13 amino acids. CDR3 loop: CASSQTSLDEQYF. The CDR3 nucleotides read TGTGCCAGCAGCCAAACTTCCTTGGACGAGCAGTACTTC.

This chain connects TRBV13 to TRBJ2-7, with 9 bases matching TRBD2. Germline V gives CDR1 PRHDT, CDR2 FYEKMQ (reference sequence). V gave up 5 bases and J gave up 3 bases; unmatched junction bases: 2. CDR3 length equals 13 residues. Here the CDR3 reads CASSHSGGYEQYF. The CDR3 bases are TGTGCCAGCAGCCATAGCGGGGGCTACGAGCAGTACTTC.

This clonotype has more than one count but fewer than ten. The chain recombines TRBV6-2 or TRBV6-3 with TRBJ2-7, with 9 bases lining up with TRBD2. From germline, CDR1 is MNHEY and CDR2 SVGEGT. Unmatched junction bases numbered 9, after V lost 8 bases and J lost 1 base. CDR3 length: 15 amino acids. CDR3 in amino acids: CASVAGAAASYEQYF. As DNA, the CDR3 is TGTGCCAGCGTAGCGGGAGCGGCGGCGTCCTACGAGCAGTACTTC.